This T cell receptor beta chain emerged from a study of cytomegalovirus exposure and HLA in healthy donors. Study-level results: The productive fraction for most TCR beta V segments was about 90% or about 30% in an earlier analysis.

Turning to this clone: Antigen specificity is unknown.

The CDR3 is 16 amino acids. Germline CDR1 and CDR2: MGHRA and YSYEKL. J lost 4 bases, V lost 0 bases, and 6 bases had no gene match. Vbeta (60) and Jbeta (13) primers were used in the PCR. Authors' methods: An analysis performed later counted 73 million or so unique TCR beta chains (roughly 11 million of them shared). Profiled with immunoSEQ multiplex PCR; TCRdb holds only in-frame clones, not every one. The V and J calls and clone size come from that table; D and trimming were worked out from the DNA. The repertoire table contains roughly 60,000 clones. The TCR was taken from a woman between 18 and 29 years old in good health and CMV-seronegative. Sequenced input: PBMCs. The chain recombines TRBV4-1 with TRBJ2-1; 7 bases fit TRBD2. CDR3 DNA sequence: TGCGCCAGCAGCCAAGATCGGGCTAGCGGTTACAATGAGCAGTTCTTC. Its protein is CASSQDRASGYNEQFF.